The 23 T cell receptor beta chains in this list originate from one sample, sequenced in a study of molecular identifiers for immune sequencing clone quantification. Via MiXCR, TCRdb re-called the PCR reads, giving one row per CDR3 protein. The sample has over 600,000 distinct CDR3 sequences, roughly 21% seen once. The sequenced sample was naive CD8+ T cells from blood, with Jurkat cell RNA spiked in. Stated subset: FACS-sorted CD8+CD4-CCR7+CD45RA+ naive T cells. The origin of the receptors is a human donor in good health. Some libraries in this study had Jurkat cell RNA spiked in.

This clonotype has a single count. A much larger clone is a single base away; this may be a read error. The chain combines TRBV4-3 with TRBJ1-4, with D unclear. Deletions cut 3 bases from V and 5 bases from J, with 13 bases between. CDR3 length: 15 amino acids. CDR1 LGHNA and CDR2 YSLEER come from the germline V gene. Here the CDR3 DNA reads TGCGCCAGCAGCCATGAGTCGGGGTCCAATGAAAAACTGTTTTTT. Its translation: CASSHESGSNEKLFF.

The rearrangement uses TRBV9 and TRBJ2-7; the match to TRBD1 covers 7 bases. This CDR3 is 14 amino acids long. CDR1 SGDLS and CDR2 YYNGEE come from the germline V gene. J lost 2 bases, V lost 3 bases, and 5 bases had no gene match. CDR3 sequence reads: CASSERDRAYEQYF. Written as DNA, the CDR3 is TGTGCCAGCAGCGAGAGGGACAGAGCCTACGAGCAGTACTTC. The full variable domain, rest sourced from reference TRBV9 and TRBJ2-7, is DSGVTQTPKHLITATGQRVTLRCSPRSGDLSVYWYQQSLDQGLQFLIQYYNGEERAKGNILERFSAQQFPDLHSELNLSSLELGDSALYFCASSERDRAYEQYFGPGTRLTVT.

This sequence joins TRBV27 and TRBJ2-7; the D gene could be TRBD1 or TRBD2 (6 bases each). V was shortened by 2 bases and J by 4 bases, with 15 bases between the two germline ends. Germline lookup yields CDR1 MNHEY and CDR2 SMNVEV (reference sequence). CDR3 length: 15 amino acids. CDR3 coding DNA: TGTGCCAGCAGTTTAAGGGCCGGGGGCGCGTACGAGCAGTACTTC. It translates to CASSLRAGGAYEQYF.

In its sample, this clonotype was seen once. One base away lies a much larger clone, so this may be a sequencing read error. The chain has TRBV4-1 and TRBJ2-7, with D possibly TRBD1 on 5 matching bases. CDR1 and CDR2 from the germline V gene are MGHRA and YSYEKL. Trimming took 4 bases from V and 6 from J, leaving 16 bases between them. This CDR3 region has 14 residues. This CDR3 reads CASSPIVKGREQYF. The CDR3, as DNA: TGCGCCAGCAGCCCCATAGTGAAGGGGCGCGAGCAGTACTTC.

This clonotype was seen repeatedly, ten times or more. Written as DNA, the CDR3 is TGTGCCAGCAGCCTCCAGACAGACTTACACTATGGCTACACCTTC. Translation: CASSLQTDLHYGYTF. V and J are TRBV7-2 and TRBJ1-2; TRBD1 is a possible D gene (5 bases). Trimming pared 5 bases from V and 3 bases from J, leaving 16 bases between. Germline V lookup: CDR1 SGHTA, CDR2 FQGNSA. The CDR3 has 15 residues.

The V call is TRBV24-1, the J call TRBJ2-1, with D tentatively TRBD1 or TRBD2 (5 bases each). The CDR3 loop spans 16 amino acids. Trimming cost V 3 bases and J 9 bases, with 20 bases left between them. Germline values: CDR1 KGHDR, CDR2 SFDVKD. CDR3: CATSDPPGQGTGEQFF. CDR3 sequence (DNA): TGTGCCACCAGTGATCCTCCGGGCCAAGGGACCGGTGAGCAGTTCTTC.

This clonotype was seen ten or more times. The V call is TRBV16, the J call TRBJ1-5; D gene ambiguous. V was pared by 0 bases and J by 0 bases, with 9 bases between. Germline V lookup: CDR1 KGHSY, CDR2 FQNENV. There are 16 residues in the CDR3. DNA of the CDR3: TGTGCCAGCAGCCAATCTGGGCAGTATAGCAATCAGCCCCAGCATTTT. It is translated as CASSQSGQYSNQPQHF.

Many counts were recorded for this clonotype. This CDR3 reads CASSWFLEGQGTDTQYF. CDR3 in DNA: TGTGCCAGCAGCTGGTTTCTGGAGGGGCAGGGCACAGATACGCAGTATTTT. V gene TRBV6-2 or TRBV6-3 combines with J gene TRBJ2-3; a weak D match, TRBD2 (6 bases). This CDR3 has 17 amino acids. The V end lost 6 bases, the J end lost 1 base, and 20 bases lay between the germline ends. Germline V gene lookup returns CDR1 MNHEY and CDR2 SVGEGT.

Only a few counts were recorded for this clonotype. This CDR3 is CASGSTVGATTYEQYF. Here the CDR3 DNA reads TGTGCTAGTGGTTCCACCGTGGGGGCTACTACCTACGAGCAGTACTTC. The chain combines TRBV12-5 with TRBJ2-7; D may be TRBD1 (6 bases). From germline, CDR1 is LGHNT and CDR2 FRNRAP. V was clipped by 4 bases and J by 2 bases, with 18 bases between them. The CDR3 totals 16 residues.

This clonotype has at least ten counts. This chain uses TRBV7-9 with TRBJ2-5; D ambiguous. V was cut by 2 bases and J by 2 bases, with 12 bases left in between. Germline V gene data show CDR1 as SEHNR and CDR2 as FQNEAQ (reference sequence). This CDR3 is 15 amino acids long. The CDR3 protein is CASSLITTPQETQYF. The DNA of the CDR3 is TGTGCCAGCAGCTTAATTACAACACCGCAAGAGACCCAGTACTTC.

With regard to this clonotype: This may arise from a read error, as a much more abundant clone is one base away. The CDR3 here is CATSEAGGASQEIQYF. The CDR3 nucleotides are TGTGCCACCAGTGAGGCAGGGGGCGCGAGTCAAGAGATCCAGTACTTC. The chain carries TRBV24-1 and TRBJ2-5; 8 nucleotides line up with TRBD1. The CDR3 runs 16 residues. The germline CDR1 and CDR2 sequences are KGHDR and SFDVKD.

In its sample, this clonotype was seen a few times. CDR3 in DNA: TGTGCCAGTACCCAGGGGGGGACTGGGGCCAACGTCCTGACTTTC. Its translation: CASTQGGTGANVLTF. The V call is TRBV19, the J call TRBJ2-6; D tentatively fits TRBD1 or TRBD2 (7 bases each). The CDR3 is 15 amino acids. V was clipped by 7 bases and J by 2 bases, with 12 bases between them. Germline V gene data show CDR1 as LNHDA and CDR2 as SQIVND (reference sequence).

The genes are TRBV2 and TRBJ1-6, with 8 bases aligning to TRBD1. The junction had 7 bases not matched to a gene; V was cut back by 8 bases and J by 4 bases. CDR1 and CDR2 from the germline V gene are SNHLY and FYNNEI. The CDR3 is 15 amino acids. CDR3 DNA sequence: TGTGCCAGCGAGACAGGGGTCAAATATAATTCACCCCTCCACTTT. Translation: CASETGVKYNSPLHF.

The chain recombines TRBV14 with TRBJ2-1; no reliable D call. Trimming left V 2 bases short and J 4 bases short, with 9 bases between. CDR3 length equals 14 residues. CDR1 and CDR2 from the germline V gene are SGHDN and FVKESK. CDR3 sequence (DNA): TGTGCCAGCAGCCAACCGGACGGATACAATGAGCAGTTCTTC. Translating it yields CASSQPDGYNEQFF.

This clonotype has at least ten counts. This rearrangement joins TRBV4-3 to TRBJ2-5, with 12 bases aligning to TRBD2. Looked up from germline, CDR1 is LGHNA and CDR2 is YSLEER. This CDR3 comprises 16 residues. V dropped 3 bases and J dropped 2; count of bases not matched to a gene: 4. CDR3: CASSQRTSGAQETQYF. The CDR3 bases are TGCGCCAGCAGCCAGCGGACTAGCGGGGCTCAAGAGACCCAGTACTTC.

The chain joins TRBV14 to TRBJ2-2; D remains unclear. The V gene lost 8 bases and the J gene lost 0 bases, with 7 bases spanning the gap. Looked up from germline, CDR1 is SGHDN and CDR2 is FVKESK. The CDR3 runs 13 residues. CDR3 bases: TGTGCCAGCGGACCGCCGAACACCGGGGAGCTGTTTTTT. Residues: CASGPPNTGELFF.

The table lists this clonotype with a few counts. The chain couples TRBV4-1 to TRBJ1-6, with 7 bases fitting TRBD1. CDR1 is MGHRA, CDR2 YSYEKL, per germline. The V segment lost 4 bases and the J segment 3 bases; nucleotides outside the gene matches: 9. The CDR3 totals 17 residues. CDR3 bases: TGCGCCAGCAGCCGGACTCCGGGACAGAACTATAATTCACCCCTCCACTTT. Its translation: CASSRTPGQNYNSPLHF.

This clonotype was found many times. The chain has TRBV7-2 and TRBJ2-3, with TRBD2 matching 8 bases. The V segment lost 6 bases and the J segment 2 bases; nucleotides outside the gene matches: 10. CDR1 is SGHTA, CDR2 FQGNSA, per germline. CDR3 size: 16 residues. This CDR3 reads CASSPLAGTITDTQYF. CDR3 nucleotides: TGTGCCAGCAGTCCTTTAGCGGGGACGATCACAGATACGCAGTATTTT.

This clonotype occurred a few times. CDR3 sequence: CATFDRAYQPQHF. DNA of the CDR3: TGCGCCACCTTTGACAGGGCTTATCAGCCCCAGCATTTT. The chain recombines TRBV10-1 with TRBJ1-5; TRBD1 matches 7 bases. The CDR3 extends over 13 amino acids. V was clipped by 10 bases and J by 5 bases; unmatched bases: 8. Per the germline V gene, CDR1 is WNHNN and CDR2 is SYGVQD (reference sequence).

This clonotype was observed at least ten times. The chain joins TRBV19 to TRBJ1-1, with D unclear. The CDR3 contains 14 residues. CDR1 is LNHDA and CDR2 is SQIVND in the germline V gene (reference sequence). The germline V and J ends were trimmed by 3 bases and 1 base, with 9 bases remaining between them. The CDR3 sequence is CASSISLRNTEAFF. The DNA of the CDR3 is TGTGCCAGTAGTATCAGTCTTCGGAACACTGAAGCTTTCTTT.

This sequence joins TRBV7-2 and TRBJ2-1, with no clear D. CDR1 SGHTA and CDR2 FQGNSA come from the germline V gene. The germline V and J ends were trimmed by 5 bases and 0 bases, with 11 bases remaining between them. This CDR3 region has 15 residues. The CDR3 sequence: CASSIDVSSYNEQFF. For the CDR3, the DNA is TGTGCCAGCAGCATTGATGTTAGCTCCTACAATGAGCAGTTCTTC.

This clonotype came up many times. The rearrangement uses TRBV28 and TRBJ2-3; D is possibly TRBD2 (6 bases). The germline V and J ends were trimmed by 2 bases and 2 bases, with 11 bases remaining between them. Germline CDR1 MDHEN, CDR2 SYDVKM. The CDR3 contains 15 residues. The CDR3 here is CASSLGGGFTDTQYF. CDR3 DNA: TGTGCCAGCAGTTTAGGTGGGGGGTTCACAGATACGCAGTATTTT.

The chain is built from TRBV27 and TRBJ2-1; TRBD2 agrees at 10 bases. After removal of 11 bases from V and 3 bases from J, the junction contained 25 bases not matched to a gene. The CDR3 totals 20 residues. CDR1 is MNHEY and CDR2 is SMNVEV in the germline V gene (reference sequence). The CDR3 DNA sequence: TGTGCCGGCACGAGAGGAGTTGGGCTAGCGGGAGCCCCAGACTACAATGAGCAGTTCTTC. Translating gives CAGTRGVGLAGAPDYNEQFF.